Each of the 29 T cell receptor beta chains below was sequenced from the same sample in a study of blood T cell repertoires in COVID-19. Data came from immunoSEQ multiplex PCR; TCRdb stores just in-frame clones and leaves some out. Of roughly 42,000 clones listed, 85% to 90% are singletons. The source material was peripheral blood. The receptors originated from a man aged 25-45 years with active or convalescent COVID-19.

This sequence joins TRBV7-6 and TRBJ2-1; TRBD2 matches 12 bases. The trim removed 5 bases at V and 5 bases at J, leaving 13 bases unmatched. Germline CDR1 and CDR2: SGHVS and FNYEAQ. The CDR3 is 18 residues long. The CDR3 region is CASSRLAGENWDHNEQFF. The CDR3 nucleotides are TGTGCCAGCAGCAGACTAGCGGGAGAAAATTGGGATCACAATGAGCAGTTCTTC.

This CDR3 is CASSLYRNQPQHF. The CDR3 region has the DNA TGTGCCAGCAGTTTATATCGGAATCAGCCCCAGCATTTT. The chain carries TRBV27 and TRBJ1-5; D unresolved. This CDR3 contains 13 residues. Trimming removed 1 base at V and 4 bases at J, with 5 bases between. Germline values: CDR1 MNHEY, CDR2 SMNVEV (reference sequence).

The CDR3 reads CASSPLGQGLGTDTQYF. CDR3 bases: TGTGCCAGCTCACCACTAGGACAGGGGCTAGGCACAGATACGCAGTATTTT. The chain recombines TRBV18 with TRBJ2-3; 9 bases fit TRBD1. Trimming at V came to 1 base and at J to 1 base, leaving 6 bases not matched to a gene. Germline CDR1 reads KGHSH; CDR2 reads LQKENI. The CDR3 sequence is 17 residues long.

This chain uses TRBV27 with TRBJ1-2; 12 nucleotides agree with TRBD1. Germline lookup yields CDR1 MNHEY and CDR2 SMNVEV (reference sequence). There are 15 residues in the CDR3. V lost 0 bases and J lost 8; bases outside the gene matches: 4. CDR3 amino acids: CASSLSRGTGGGYTF. Written as DNA, the CDR3 is TGTGCCAGCAGTTTATCGAGGGGGACAGGGGGCGGCTACACCTTC.

V gene TRBV24-1 combines with J gene TRBJ2-3; D gene uncertain. CDR1 KGHDR and CDR2 SFDVKD come from the germline V gene. Between the trimmed V and J ends, which lost 7 bases and 0 bases, there was a span of 7 bases. The CDR3 is 13 residues long. The CDR3 loop is CATRASSTDTQYF. As DNA, the CDR3 is TGTGCCACCAGGGCCTCTAGCACAGATACGCAGTATTTT.

This clone is a singleton in its sample. The chain combines TRBV4-1 with TRBJ2-6, with D perhaps matching TRBD1 (6 bases). V gave up 5 bases and J gave up 4 bases, with 15 bases separating them. The CDR3 is made up of 16 amino acids. Germline CDR1 and CDR2: MGHRA and YSYEKL. The chain's CDR3 is CASSGGWGQGANVLTF. The CDR3 DNA reads TGCGCCAGCAGCGGAGGATGGGGGCAAGGGGCCAACGTCCTGACTTTC.

The chain combines TRBV5-1 with TRBJ1-6; D might be TRBD1 (6 bases). V was pared by 4 bases and J by 5 bases, with 13 bases between. The CDR3 runs to 15 residues. CDR1 is SGHRS, CDR2 YFSETQ, per germline. Written as DNA, the CDR3 is TGCGCCAGCAGCCTTCCGACAGGAAATAATTCACCCCTCCACTTT. It specifies CASSLPTGNNSPLHF.

The chain uses TRBV4-2 and TRBJ2-7, with 16 positions matching TRBD2. The V gene's germline CDR1 is LGHNA and CDR2 YNFKEQ. The CDR3 has 16 residues. Trimming at V came to 9 bases and at J to 5 bases, leaving 10 bases not matched to a gene. The DNA of the CDR3 is TGTGCCAGTGGAGGGACTAGCGGGGGGGCAACCCACGAGCAGTACTTC. It codes for CASGGTSGGATHEQYF.

The chain is built from TRBV6-5 and TRBJ1-2; the D gene is possibly TRBD1 (5 bases). Germline V CDR1 and CDR2: MNHEY, SVGAGI. The V gene lost 6 bases and the J gene lost 2 bases, with 10 bases spanning the gap. There are 13 residues in the CDR3. The DNA of the CDR3 is TGTGCCAGCAGGGCAGGGCTCAACTATGGCTACACCTTC. This codes for CASRAGLNYGYTF.

The count of this clone is one. The rearrangement joins TRBV13 to TRBJ2-5; D remains ambiguous. The length of the CDR3 is 13 residues. Germline V gene data show CDR1 as PRHDT and CDR2 as FYEKMQ (reference sequence). Deletions cut 2 bases from V and 2 bases from J, with 6 bases between. The CDR3 reads CASSLYYQETQYF. The CDR3 DNA follows: TGTGCCAGCAGCTTATACTATCAAGAGACCCAGTACTTC.

The genes are TRBV6-6 and TRBJ1-1; unclear D gene. The V end was cut by 7 bases, the J end by 2 bases, with 38 bases between. The CDR3 has 22 amino acids. The germline gives CDR1 MNHNY, CDR2 SVGAGI (reference sequence). In DNA, the CDR3 is TGTGCCAGCACCTACACGCCCCTCTACCCACAGACCAGAACCGTAGACAACACTGAAGCTTTCTTT. Its translation: CASTYTPLYPQTRTVDNTEAFF.

The gene calls are TRBV11-2 and TRBJ1-3, with D tentatively TRBD1 (5 bases). Germline V gives CDR1 SGHAT, CDR2 FQNNGV. CDR3 length equals 14 residues. V was clipped by 5 bases and J by 7 bases, with 15 bases between them. CDR3 sequence: CASSPHRDYNTIYF. In DNA form, the CDR3 reads TGTGCCAGCAGCCCCCACCGGGACTATAACACCATATATTTT. Drawing the rest from reference TRBV11-2 and TRBJ1-3, the complete variable domain is EAGVAQSPRYKIIEKRQSVAFWCNPISGHATLYWYQQILGQGPKLLIQFQNNGVVDDSQLPKDRFSAERLKGVDSTLKIQPAKLEDSAVYLCASSPHRDYNTIYFGEGSWLTVV.

The chain's CDR3 is CATSGGQGGWEQFF. Here the CDR3 DNA reads TGTGCCACCAGTGGGGGACAGGGTGGCTGGGAGCAGTTCTTC. The V gene is TRBV24-1, the J gene TRBJ2-1, with 9 bases fitting TRBD1. The CDR3 is made up of 14 amino acids. Germline V CDR1 and CDR2: KGHDR, SFDVKD. V shed 5 bases, J shed 10 bases, and the junction held 8 bases outside the gene matches.

The rearrangement links TRBV3-1 (or the pseudogene TRBV3-2) to TRBJ2-5; 7 bases match TRBD2. Germline CDR1 reads LGHDT; CDR2 reads YNNKEL (reference sequence). The CDR3 is 15 residues long. After removal of 1 base from V and 4 bases from J, the junction contained 6 bases not matched to a gene. CDR3 amino acids: CASSQATSLSETQYF. The CDR3, as DNA: TGTGCCAGCAGCCAAGCGACTAGCCTGTCAGAGACCCAGTACTTC.

This clone was detected once. J is TRBJ2-1 and V is TRBV28, with TRBD2 matching over 8 bases. Germline V gene sequence: CDR1 MDHEN, CDR2 SYDVKM. The CDR3 is made up of 16 amino acids. Trimming took 6 bases from V and 4 from J; bases not matched to a gene: 11. The DNA of the CDR3 is TGTGCCAGCAGGCAAACTAGCGGACTGGGATACAATGAGCAGTTCTTC. It specifies CASRQTSGLGYNEQFF.

This clone was found a few times. This chain links TRBV18 with TRBJ2-7; the D is unclear. Germline lookup yields CDR1 KGHSH and CDR2 LQKENI. This CDR3 is built from 14 residues. Trimming shortened V by 4 bases and J by 0 bases, and 10 bases separated the two germline ends. CDR3 sequence reads: CASSQSLSSYEQYV. In DNA, the CDR3 is TGTGCCAGCTCACAAAGTCTAAGCTCCTACGAGCAGTACGTC.

This chain joins TRBV7-9 and TRBJ1-6; no firm D call. The CDR3 is made up of 15 amino acids. The V gene's germline CDR1 is SEHNR and CDR2 FQNEAQ (reference sequence). V was pared by 1 base and J by 0 bases, with 4 bases between. CDR3 amino acids: CASSLGSSYNSPLHF. CDR3 in DNA: TGTGCCAGCAGCTTAGGTAGCTCCTATAATTCACCCCTCCACTTT.

The chain combines TRBV29-1 with TRBJ2-3; D gene ambiguous. The CDR3 runs to 13 residues. From germline, CDR1 is SQVTM and CDR2 ANQGSEA. V was cut by 0 bases and J by 5 bases, with 9 bases left in between. The CDR3 DNA sequence: TGCAGCGTTGAAGATCTAGGAAAAGATACGCAGTATTTT. Its translation is CSVEDLGKDTQYF.

The rearrangement joins TRBV14 to TRBJ2-7; TRBD1 aligns across 9 bases. The CDR3 runs to 14 residues. J lost 7 bases, V lost 4 bases, and 8 bases had no gene match. CDR1 is SGHDN and CDR2 is FVKESK in the germline V gene. The CDR3 spells CASSLGTGPWEQYF. For the CDR3, the DNA is TGTGCCAGCAGCCTTGGGACAGGGCCTTGGGAGCAGTACTTC.

This clone was seen only once. The DNA of the CDR3 is TGTGCCAGCAATGACAGCCCTGGAAACACCATATATTTT. Translated, it gives CASNDSPGNTIYF. The V call is TRBV5-4, the J call TRBJ1-3, with a tentative D call TRBD1 (5 bases). Germline CDR1 and CDR2: SGHNT and YYREEE (reference sequence). Between the trimmed V and J ends, which lost 6 bases and 2 bases, there was a span of 9 bases. This CDR3 has 13 amino acids.

The chain couples TRBV5-8 to TRBJ2-7; TRBD2 agrees at 10 bases. The CDR3 totals 16 residues. With V trimmed by 4 bases and J by 6 bases, 13 bases remained unmatched. The germline V gene encodes CDR1 SGHTS and CDR2 YDEGEE. The CDR3 nucleotides are TGTGCCAGCAGCCCGACCGGGGCTAGCGGGAGAAGCGAGCAGTACGTC. It specifies CASSPTGASGRSEQYV.

The chain is built from TRBV5-1 and TRBJ2-3; 12 bases match TRBD2. The V and J ends lost 0 bases and 5 bases, in that order; junction bases with no gene match: 4. In germline, CDR1 is SGHRS, CDR2 YFSETQ. The CDR3 sequence is 16 residues long. The CDR3 here is CASSLASGRVVDTQYF. The CDR3 DNA reads TGCGCCAGCAGCTTGGCTAGCGGGAGGGTGGTAGATACGCAGTATTTT.

The V call is TRBV7-2, the J call TRBJ2-1, with 12 positions matching TRBD1. The germline gives CDR1 SGHTA, CDR2 FQGNSA. The length of the CDR3 is 15 residues. With V trimmed by 7 bases and J by 15 bases, 16 bases remained unmatched. DNA of the CDR3: TGTGCCAGCATCGGAGGGACAGGGGGCGCATTAACTCGGTTCTTC. Amino acids: CASIGGTGGALTRFF.

Details on this clone: Other DNA sequences of this sample code for an identical CDR3. This chain joins TRBV5-1 and TRBJ2-2; 13 bases are shared with TRBD2. V lost 4 bases to trimming and J lost 4 bases; unmatched junction nucleotides: 4. The CDR3 covers 16 residues. CDR1 and CDR2 (germline): SGHRS, YFSETQ. This CDR3 reads CASSPRTSGSTGELFF. The CDR3 DNA follows: TGCGCCAGCAGCCCCAGGACTAGCGGGAGCACCGGGGAGCTGTTTTTT.

This clone was recorded a few times. The gene calls are TRBV6-6 and TRBJ2-2; D is perhaps TRBD2 (7 bases). CDR3 length: 14 residues. The germline CDR1 and CDR2 sequences are MNHNY and SVGAGI (reference sequence). The V end was cut by 7 bases, the J end by 6 bases, with 15 bases between. The CDR3 here is CASTGGGVPGELFF. The DNA for the CDR3 is TGTGCCAGCACCGGAGGGGGGGTTCCCGGGGAGCTGTTTTTT.

The rearrangement uses TRBV29-1 and TRBJ2-1; 8 positions match TRBD1. The CDR3 covers 16 residues. The V segment lost 6 bases and the J segment 0 bases; nucleotides outside the gene matches: 10. Germline assignment: CDR1 SQVTM and CDR2 ANQGSEA. The CDR3 DNA is TGCAGCGTCTATATCACCGGACAGGGCTCCTACAATGAGCAGTTCTTC. Amino acids: CSVYITGQGSYNEQFF.

The chain recombines TRBV4-2 with TRBJ2-3; 7 bases are a match to TRBD2. From germline, CDR1 is LGHNA and CDR2 YNFKEQ. Trimming removed 8 bases from V and 0 bases from J; junction bases left unmatched: 11. This CDR3 region has 16 residues. The CDR3 region is CASSPGGGSSTDTQYF. Here the CDR3 DNA reads TGTGCCAGCTCCCCCGGCGGGGGATCTAGCACAGATACGCAGTATTTT.

This clone showed up just a few times. This chain links TRBV6-6 with TRBJ2-2, with 7 positions matching TRBD1. The CDR3 loop spans 16 amino acids. Germline V gives CDR1 MNHNY, CDR2 SVGAGI (reference sequence). Losses at the gene ends were 6 bases for V and 1 base for J; bases not matched to a gene: 8. CDR3 sequence reads: CASSITTGRNTGELFF. The CDR3, as DNA: TGTGCCAGCAGCATTACGACAGGGCGGAACACCGGGGAGCTGTTTTTT.

The rearrangement uses TRBV5-1 and TRBJ1-5; D may be TRBD1 (5 bases). V lost 2 bases and J lost 0, with 12 bases in between. This CDR3 has 16 amino acids. CDR1 SGHRS and CDR2 YFSETQ come from the germline V gene. CDR3 in amino acids: CASSLWGVDSNQPQHF. The CDR3 DNA reads TGCGCCAGCAGCTTATGGGGGGTCGATAGCAATCAGCCCCAGCATTTT.